This T cell receptor (beta chain) emerged from a study of identical twins. Regarding the study as a whole: Those out-of-frame alpha sequences shared by twins showed an excess of low generation probability. A lower insertion count was a feature of abundant cord blood beta clonotypes, with no such feature in memory repertoires.

On this clonotype itself: Its cognate antigen is unknown.

The CDR3 consists of 16 residues. CDR1 is DFQATT and CDR2 is SNEGSKA in the germline V gene (reference sequence). Germline trimming cut 4 bases from V and 4 bases from J; bases unmatched to any gene: 14. A universal primer site came from template switching; cDNA carried unique molecular identifiers. TCRdb passed the 5' RACE reads through MiXCR, listing each CDR3 protein once. The repertoire holds about 470,000 distinct CDR3 sequences, with about 24% as singletons. These data were also reused for a study on T cells expressing NK-cell markers. That source reports: With respect to HCMV, seven of the eight sequenced donors were seropositive, and one was seronegative.

Sequenced sample: CD4+ T cells sorted from blood. The sequence came from a woman aged 18-29 years in good health. The chain has TRBV20-1 and TRBJ2-3, with 7 positions matching TRBD2. CDR3 residues: CSAKPLTSPLPDTQYF. The CDR3 DNA reads as TGCAGTGCTAAGCCTCTGACTAGCCCTCTGCCAGATACGCAGTATTTT.